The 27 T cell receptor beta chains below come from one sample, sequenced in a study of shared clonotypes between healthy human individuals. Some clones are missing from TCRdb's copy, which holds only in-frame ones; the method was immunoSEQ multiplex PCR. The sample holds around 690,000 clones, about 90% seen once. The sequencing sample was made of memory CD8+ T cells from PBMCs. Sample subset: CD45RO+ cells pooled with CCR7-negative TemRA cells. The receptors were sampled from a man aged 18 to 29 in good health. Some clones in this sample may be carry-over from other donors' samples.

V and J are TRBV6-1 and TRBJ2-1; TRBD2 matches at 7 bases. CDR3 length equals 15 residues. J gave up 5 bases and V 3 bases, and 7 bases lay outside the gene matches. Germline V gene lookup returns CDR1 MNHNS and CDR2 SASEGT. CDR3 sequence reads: CASSEGRGGHNEQFF. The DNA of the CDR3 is TGTGCCAGCAGTGAGGGGCGGGGAGGGCACAATGAGCAGTTCTTC.

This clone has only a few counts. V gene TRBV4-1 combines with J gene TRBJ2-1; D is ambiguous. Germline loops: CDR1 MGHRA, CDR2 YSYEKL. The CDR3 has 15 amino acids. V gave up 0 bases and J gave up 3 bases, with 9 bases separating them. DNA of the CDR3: TGCGCCAGCAGCCAAGATGCTGGGGTCTACAATGAGCAGTTCTTC. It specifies CASSQDAGVYNEQFF.

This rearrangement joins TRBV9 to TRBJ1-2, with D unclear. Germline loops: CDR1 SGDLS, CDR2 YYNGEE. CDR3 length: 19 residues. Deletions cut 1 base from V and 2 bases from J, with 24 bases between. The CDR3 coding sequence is TGTGCCAGCAGCGTAAAGGGAAATCTCATGCAACCGGGGAACTATGGCTACACCTTC. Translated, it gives CASSVKGNLMQPGNYGYTF.

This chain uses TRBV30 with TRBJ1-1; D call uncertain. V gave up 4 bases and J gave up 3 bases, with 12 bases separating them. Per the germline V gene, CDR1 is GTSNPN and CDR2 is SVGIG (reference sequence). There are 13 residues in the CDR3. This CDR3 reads CAWTTGGDTEAFF. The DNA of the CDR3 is TGTGCCTGGACCACGGGCGGGGACACTGAAGCTTTCTTT.

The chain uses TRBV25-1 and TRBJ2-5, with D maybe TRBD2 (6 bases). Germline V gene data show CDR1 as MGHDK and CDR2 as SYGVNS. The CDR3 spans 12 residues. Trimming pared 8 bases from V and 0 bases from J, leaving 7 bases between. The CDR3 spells CASGGYQETQYF. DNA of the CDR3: TGTGCCAGCGGGGGGTACCAAGAGACCCAGTACTTC.

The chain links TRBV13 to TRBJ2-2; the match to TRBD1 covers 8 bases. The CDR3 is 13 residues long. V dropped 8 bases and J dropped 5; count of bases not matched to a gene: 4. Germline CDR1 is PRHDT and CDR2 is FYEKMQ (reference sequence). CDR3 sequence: CASGQGRTGELFF. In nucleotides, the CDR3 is TGTGCCAGCGGACAGGGTCGGACCGGGGAGCTGTTTTTT.

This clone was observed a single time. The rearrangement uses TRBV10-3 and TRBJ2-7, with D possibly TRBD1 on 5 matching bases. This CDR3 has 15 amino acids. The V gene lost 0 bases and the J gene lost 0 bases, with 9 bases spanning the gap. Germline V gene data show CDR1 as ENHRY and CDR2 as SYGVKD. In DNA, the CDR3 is TGTGCCATCAGTGAGTCGGACACCAGCTCCTACGAGCAGTACTTC. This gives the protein CAISESDTSSYEQYF.

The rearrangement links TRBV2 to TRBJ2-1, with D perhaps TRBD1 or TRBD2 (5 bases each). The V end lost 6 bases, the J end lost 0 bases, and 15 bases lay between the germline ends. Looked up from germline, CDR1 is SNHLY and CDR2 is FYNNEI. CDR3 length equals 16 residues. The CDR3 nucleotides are TGTGCCAGCAGCCGTGGAGAGGGACGCTCCTACAATGAGCAGTTCTTC. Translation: CASSRGEGRSYNEQFF.

CDR3 sequence reads: CASREQGTPYEQYF. The CDR3 DNA follows: TGTGCCAGCAGAGAACAGGGGACCCCCTACGAGCAGTACTTC. The J gene is TRBJ2-7, the V gene TRBV5-8, with 7 bases aligning to TRBD1. CDR1 is SGHTS, CDR2 YDEGEE, per germline. Trimming cost V 5 bases and J 2 bases; bases outside gene matches: 7. The CDR3 is 14 residues long.

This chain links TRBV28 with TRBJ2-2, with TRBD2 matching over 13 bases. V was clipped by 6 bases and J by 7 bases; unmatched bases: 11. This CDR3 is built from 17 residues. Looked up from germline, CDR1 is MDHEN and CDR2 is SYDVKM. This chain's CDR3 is CASSPTSGRAYDGELFF. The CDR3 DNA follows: TGTGCCAGCAGCCCTACTAGCGGGAGGGCCTATGACGGGGAGCTGTTTTTT.

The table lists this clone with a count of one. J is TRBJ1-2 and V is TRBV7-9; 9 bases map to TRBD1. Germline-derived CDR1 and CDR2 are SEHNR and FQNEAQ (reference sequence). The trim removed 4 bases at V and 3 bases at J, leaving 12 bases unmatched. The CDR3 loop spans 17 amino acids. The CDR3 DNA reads TGTGCCAGCAGCTCCCGGGACAGGGTTCCCATCGACTATGGCTACACCTTC. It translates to CASSSRDRVPIDYGYTF.

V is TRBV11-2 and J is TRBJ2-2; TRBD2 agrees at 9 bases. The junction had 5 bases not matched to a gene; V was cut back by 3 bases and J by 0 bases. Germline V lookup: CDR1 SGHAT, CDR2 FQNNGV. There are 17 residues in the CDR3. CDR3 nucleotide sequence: TGTGCCAGCAGCTTTCCTTCTAGCGGGACGAACACCGGGGAGCTGTTTTTT. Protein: CASSFPSSGTNTGELFF. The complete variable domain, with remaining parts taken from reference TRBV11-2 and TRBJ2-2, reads EAGVAQSPRYKIIEKRQSVAFWCNPISGHATLYWYQQILGQGPKLLIQFQNNGVVDDSQLPKDRFSAERLKGVDSTLKIQPAKLEDSAVYLCASSFPSSGTNTGELFFGEGSRLTVL.

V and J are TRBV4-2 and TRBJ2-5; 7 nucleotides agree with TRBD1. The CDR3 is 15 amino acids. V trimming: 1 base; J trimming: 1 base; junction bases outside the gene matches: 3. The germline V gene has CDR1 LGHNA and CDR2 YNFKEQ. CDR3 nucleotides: TGTGCCAGCAGCCAAGCGACAGGGTTCCAAGAGACCCAGTACTTC. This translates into CASSQATGFQETQYF.

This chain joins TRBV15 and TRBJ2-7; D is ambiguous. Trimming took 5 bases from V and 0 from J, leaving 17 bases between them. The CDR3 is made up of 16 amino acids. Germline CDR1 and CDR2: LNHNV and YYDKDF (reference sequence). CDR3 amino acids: CATSHRKETSSYEQYF. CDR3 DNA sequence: TGTGCCACCAGCCACCGAAAGGAGACGAGCTCCTACGAGCAGTACTTC.

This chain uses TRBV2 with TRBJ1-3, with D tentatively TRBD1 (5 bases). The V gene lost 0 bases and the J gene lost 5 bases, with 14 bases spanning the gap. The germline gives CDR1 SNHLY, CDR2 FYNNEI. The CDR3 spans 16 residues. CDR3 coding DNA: TGTGCCAGCAGTGAAGCGCAAGGGGTTCTCAGAAACACCATATATTTT. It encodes CASSEAQGVLRNTIYF.

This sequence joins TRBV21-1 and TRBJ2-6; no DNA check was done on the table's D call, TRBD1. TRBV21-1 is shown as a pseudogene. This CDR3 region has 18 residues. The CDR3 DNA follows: TGTGCCAGCAGCAAAGTGAGGGGGCAATGGGCTGGGGCCAACGTCCTGACTTTC. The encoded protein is CASSKVRGQWAGANVLTF.

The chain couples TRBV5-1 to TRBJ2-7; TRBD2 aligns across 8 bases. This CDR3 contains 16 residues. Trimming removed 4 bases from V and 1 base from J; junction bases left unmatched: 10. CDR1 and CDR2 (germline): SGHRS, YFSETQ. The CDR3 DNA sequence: TGCGCCAGCAGCCCCCCAGGCGGGGGGCCTTCCTACGAGCAGTACTTC. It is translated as CASSPPGGGPSYEQYF.

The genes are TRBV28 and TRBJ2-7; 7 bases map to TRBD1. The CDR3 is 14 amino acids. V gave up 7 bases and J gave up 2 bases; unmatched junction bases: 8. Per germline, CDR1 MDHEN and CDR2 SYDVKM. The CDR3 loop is CASTESGTAYEQYF. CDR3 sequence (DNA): TGTGCCAGCACCGAATCCGGGACAGCCTACGAGCAGTACTTC. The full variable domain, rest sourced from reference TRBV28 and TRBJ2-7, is DVKVTQSSRYLVKRTGEKVFLECVQDMDHENMFWYRQDPGLGLRLIYFSYDVKMKEKGDIPEGYSVSREKKERFSLILESASTNQTSMYLCASTESGTAYEQYFGPGTRLTVT.

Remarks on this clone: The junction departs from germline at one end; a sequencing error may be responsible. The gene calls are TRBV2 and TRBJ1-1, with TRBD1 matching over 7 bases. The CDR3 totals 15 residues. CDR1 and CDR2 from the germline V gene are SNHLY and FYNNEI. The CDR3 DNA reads TGTGCCAGCAGGGAAGAGACAGGGTTGAACACTGAAGCTTTCTTT. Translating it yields CASREETGLNTEAFF.

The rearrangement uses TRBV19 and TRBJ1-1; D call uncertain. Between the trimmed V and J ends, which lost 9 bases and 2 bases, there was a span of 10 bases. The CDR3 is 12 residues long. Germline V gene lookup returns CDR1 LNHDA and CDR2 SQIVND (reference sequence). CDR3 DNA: TGTGCCAGCACACGGGGTAACACTGAAGCTTTCTTT. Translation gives CASTRGNTEAFF. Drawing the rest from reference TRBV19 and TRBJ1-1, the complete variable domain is DGGITQSPKYLFRKEGQNVTLSCEQNLNHDAMYWYRQDPGQGLRLIYYSQIVNDFQKGDIAEGYSVSREKKESFPLTVTSAQKNPTAFYLCASTRGNTEAFFGQGTRLTVV.

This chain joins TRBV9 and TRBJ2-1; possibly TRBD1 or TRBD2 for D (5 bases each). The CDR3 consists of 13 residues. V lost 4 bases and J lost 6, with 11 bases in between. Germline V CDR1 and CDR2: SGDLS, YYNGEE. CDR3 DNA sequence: TGTGCCAGCAGCCCCCGGGACCTCAATGAGCAGTTCTTC. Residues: CASSPRDLNEQFF.

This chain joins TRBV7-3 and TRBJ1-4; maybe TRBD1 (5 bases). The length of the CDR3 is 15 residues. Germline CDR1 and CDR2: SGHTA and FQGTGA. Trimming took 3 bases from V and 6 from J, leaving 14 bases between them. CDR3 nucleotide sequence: TGTGCCAGCAGCTTTCTCCGCAGGGTTGATGAAAAACTGTTTTTT. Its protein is CASSFLRRVDEKLFF.

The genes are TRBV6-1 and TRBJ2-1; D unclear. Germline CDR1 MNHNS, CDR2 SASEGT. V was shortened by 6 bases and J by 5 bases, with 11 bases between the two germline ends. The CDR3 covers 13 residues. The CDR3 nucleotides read TGTGCCAGCAGGGACCTTCAGGACAATGAGCAGTTCTTC. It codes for CASRDLQDNEQFF.

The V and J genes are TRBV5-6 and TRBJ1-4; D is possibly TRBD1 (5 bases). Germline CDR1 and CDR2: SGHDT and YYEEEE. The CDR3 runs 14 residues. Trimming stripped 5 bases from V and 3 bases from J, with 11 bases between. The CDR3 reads CASSYGQANEKLFF. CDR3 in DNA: TGTGCCAGCAGTTATGGACAAGCTAATGAAAAACTGTTTTTT.

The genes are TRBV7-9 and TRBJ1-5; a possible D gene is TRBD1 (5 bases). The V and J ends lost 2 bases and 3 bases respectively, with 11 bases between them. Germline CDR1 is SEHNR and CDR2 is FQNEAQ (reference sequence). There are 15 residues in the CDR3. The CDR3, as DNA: TGTGCCAGCAGCTTAAGTACGGGACCCAATCAGCCCCAGCATTTT. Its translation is CASSLSTGPNQPQHF.

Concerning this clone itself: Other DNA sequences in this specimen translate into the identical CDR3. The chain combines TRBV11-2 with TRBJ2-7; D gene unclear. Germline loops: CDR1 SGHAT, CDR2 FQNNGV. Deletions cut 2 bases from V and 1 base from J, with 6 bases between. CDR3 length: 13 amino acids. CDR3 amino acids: CASSLFHSYEQYF. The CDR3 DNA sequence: TGTGCCAGCAGCTTATTCCATTCCTACGAGCAGTACTTC.

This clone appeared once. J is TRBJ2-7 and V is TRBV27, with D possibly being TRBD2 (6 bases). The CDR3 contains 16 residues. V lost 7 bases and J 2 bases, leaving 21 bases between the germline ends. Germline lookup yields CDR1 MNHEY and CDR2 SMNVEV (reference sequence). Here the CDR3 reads CASTPSAGLITYEQYF. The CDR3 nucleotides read TGTGCCAGCACCCCCTCGGCGGGACTGATAACCTACGAGCAGTACTTC.